Listed below are T cell receptor beta chains from one sample, sequenced in a study of cytotoxic CD8 clonotypes in ibrutinib-treated CLL. Here immunoSEQ multiplex PCR was the method, and the copy in TCRdb shows in-frame clones only, minus some. Counted here are about 140,000 clones, roughly three quarters occurring once; the ten biggest clones make up 4.5% to 6.5%. The sample consisted of PBMCs, taken after 24 months of ibrutinib treatment. Every receptor here comes from a human donor with chronic lymphocytic leukemia. CDR3s include the opening cysteine and the closing phenylalanine or tryptophan. Fields, in order: V gene, D gene, clone size, J gene, CDR3 DNA, CDR3 protein. D genes are given only for firm matches. A clone size is listed for some rows: how often the clone was seen (once, few, many), or a class if it is expanded.

V: TRBV28; D: TRBD2; size: .; J: TRBJ2-2; DNA: TGTGCCAGCAGTTTATCGGGGGACTACACGAACACCGGGGAGCTGTTTTTT; CDR3: CASSLSGDYTNTGELFF
V: TRBV9; D: .; size: .; J: TRBJ1-3; DNA: TGTGCCAGCAGCGTAGGGTTAGGGGCCGTCTCTGGAAACACCATATATTTT; CDR3: CASSVGLGAVSGNTIYF
V: TRBV27; D: .; size: few; J: TRBJ2-1; DNA: TGTGCCAGCAGCCGCGCGGAGGCCCCCCTTCTCTTC; CDR3: CASSRAEAPLLF
V: TRBV18; D: .; size: .; J: TRBJ1-1; DNA: TGTGCCAGCTCATCGGGACCCTGGGGCCCTGAAGCTTTCTTT; CDR3: CASSSGPWGPEAFF
V: TRBV6-6; D: .; size: .; J: TRBJ1-2; DNA: TGTGCCAGCAGTTACTCGAGCGCAAACTATGGCTACACCTTC; CDR3: CASSYSSANYGYTF
V: TRBV5-1; D: TRBD1; size: .; J: TRBJ2-1; DNA: TGCGCCAGCAGCTCCGGGACAGGGTACAATGAGCAGTTCTTC; CDR3: CASSSGTGYNEQFF
V: TRBV27; D: .; size: .; J: TRBJ2-2; DNA: TGTGCCAGCAGTTTATCAGGGTGGGGCACCGGGGAGCTGTTTTTT; CDR3: CASSLSGWGTGELFF
V: TRBV28; D: .; size: .; J: TRBJ2-3; DNA: TGTGCCAGCAGTTTTCGCCCGGGGGATACGCAGTATTTT; CDR3: CASSFRPGDTQYF
V: TRBV6-4; D: .; size: .; J: TRBJ2-1; DNA: TGTGCCAGCGGGGTTCTAGGAAAGCAGTTCTTC; CDR3: CASGVLGKQFF
V: TRBV4-2; D: .; size: .; J: TRBJ1-4; DNA: TGTGCCAGCAGCCCGGGGACGTCAAATGAAAAACTGTTTTTT; CDR3: CASSPGTSNEKLFF
V: TRBV5-4; D: .; size: .; J: TRBJ2-3; DNA: TGTGCCAGCAGCCGCGGGGGCAGGGGGTTTATAGATACGCAGTATTTT; CDR3: CASSRGGRGFIDTQYF
V: TRBV19; D: .; size: .; J: TRBJ2-7; DNA: TGTGCCAGTAGTATGCTCGGCCTTACCGCTGGCAGCAACGAGCAGTACTTC; CDR3: CASSMLGLTAGSNEQYF
V: TRBV10-3; D: TRBD2; size: .; J: TRBJ2-1; DNA: TGTGCCATCACCGGGACTAGCGGGGACAATGAGCAGTTCTTC; CDR3: CAITGTSGDNEQFF
V: TRBV28; D: TRBD1; size: .; J: TRBJ1-6; DNA: TGTGCCACCGGGACAGGGGGTTCACCCCTCCACTTT; CDR3: CATGTGGSPLHF
V: TRBV6-5; D: .; size: few; J: TRBJ2-7; DNA: TGTGCCAGCAGTTACCCGGGGCCCTACGAGCAGTACTTC; CDR3: CASSYPGPYEQYF
V: TRBV4-2; D: TRBD2; size: .; J: TRBJ2-3; DNA: TGTGCCAGCAGCCAAGTCTGGGGGGGGACCACAGATACGCAGTATTTT; CDR3: CASSQVWGGTTDTQYF
V: TRBV29-1; D: .; size: .; J: TRBJ1-1; DNA: TGCAGCGTTGAGGGGGGGAAAAAGAACACTGAAGCTTTCTTT; CDR3: CSVEGGKKNTEAFF
V: TRBV25-1; D: TRBD1; size: .; J: TRBJ2-6; DNA: TGTGCCAGCAGTTCACAGGGGGCGGGTGAGTCAGGGGCCAACGTCCTGACTTTC; CDR3: CASSSQGAGESGANVLTF
V: TRBV10-3; D: .; size: few; J: TRBJ2-2; DNA: TGTGCCATCAGTGAGTTGAGCGGGGAGCTGTTTTTT; CDR3: CAISELSGELFF
V: TRBV7-9; D: TRBD2; size: .; J: TRBJ2-1; DNA: TGTGCCAGCAGCTTTGTTTTCGGGGGGAATGAGCAGTTCTTC; CDR3: CASSFVFGGNEQFF
V: TRBV7-6; D: .; size: .; J: TRBJ2-1; DNA: TGTGCCAGCAGCCCCCCGGGGGTAGTGTGGGCCAATGAGCAGTTCTTC; CDR3: CASSPPGVVWANEQFF
V: TRBV2; D: TRBD1; size: many; J: TRBJ2-5; DNA: TGTGCCAGCAGGGGGACAGGGGGGGAGACCCAGTACTTC; CDR3: CASRGTGGETQYF
V: TRBV5-1; D: .; size: .; J: TRBJ2-2; DNA: TGCGCCAGCAGCTCATCGACAGGAGTTACCGGGGAGCTGTTTTTT; CDR3: CASSSSTGVTGELFF
V: TRBV4-3; D: .; size: many; J: TRBJ2-1; DNA: TGCGCCAGCAGCCGAAACCAGCAGGGGCTAGCCAATGAGCAGTTCTTC; CDR3: CASSRNQQGLANEQFF
V: TRBV4-1; D: TRBD1; size: .; J: TRBJ2-3; DNA: TGCGCCAGCAGCCTATCTGGACAGGACCGCACAGATACGCAGTATTTT; CDR3: CASSLSGQDRTDTQYF
V: TRBV19; D: .; size: .; J: TRBJ2-7; DNA: TGTGCCAGTAGTATAGGGGACTCTGCCGGCGAGCAGTACTTC; CDR3: CASSIGDSAGEQYF
V: TRBV5-1; D: TRBD1; size: once; J: TRBJ2-7; DNA: TGCGCCAGCAGCTTTAGGGGACAGGGGGCCTGGGAGCAGTACTTC; CDR3: CASSFRGQGAWEQYF
V: TRBV18; D: TRBD1; size: .; J: TRBJ2-1; DNA: TGTGCCAGCTCCTGGGGACAGGGTAACAATGAGCAGTTCTTC; CDR3: CASSWGQGNNEQFF
V: TRBV18; D: TRBD1; size: .; J: TRBJ1-6; DNA: TGTGCCAGCTCACCAAATGACCCGGGACAGGGGAATTCACCCCTCCACTTT; CDR3: CASSPNDPGQGNSPLHF
V: TRBV29-1; D: .; size: once; J: TRBJ1-2; DNA: TGCAGCGTTGAGGGGGGGGATGGCTACACCTTC; CDR3: CSVEGGDGYTF
V: TRBV18; D: .; size: few; J: TRBJ2-6; DNA: TGTGCCAGCTCACCAGTGGAGGCTTACTCTGGGGCCAACGTCCTGACTTTC; CDR3: CASSPVEAYSGANVLTF
V: TRBV7-9; D: TRBD1; size: .; J: TRBJ2-7; DNA: TGTGCCAGCAGCCCGGACAGGGGCTCCTACGAGCAGTACTTC; CDR3: CASSPDRGSYEQYF
V: TRBV6-1; D: .; size: .; J: TRBJ2-1; DNA: TGTGCCACGAGGGGGACCCTCTACAATGAGCAGTTCTTC; CDR3: CATRGTLYNEQFF
V: TRBV19; D: .; size: .; J: TRBJ1-1; DNA: TGTGCCAGTAGTATAAGGGGGTCGGGCACTGAAGCTTTCTTT; CDR3: CASSIRGSGTEAFF
V: TRBV5-8; D: .; size: few; J: TRBJ1-5; DNA: TGTGCCAGCAGCACAGGGTGGGGGAGCAATCAGCCCCAGCATTTT; CDR3: CASSTGWGSNQPQHF
V: TRBV6-5; D: .; size: .; J: TRBJ2-7; DNA: TGTGCCAGCAGTTCCAGGGCCCGTCCTTCTGAGCAGTACTTC; CDR3: CASSSRARPSEQYF
V: TRBV18; D: TRBD2; size: once; J: TRBJ2-1; DNA: TGTGCCAGCTCACCACGGCAGGGAGGGTACAATGAGCAGTTCTTC; CDR3: CASSPRQGGYNEQFF
V: TRBV7-9; D: TRBD1; size: .; J: TRBJ1-2; DNA: TGTGCCAGCACCCCGGGACAGCCGGTTTCGGTGGCCTTCTTC; CDR3: CASTPGQPVSVAFF
V: TRBV5-1; D: .; size: many; J: TRBJ2-2; DNA: TGCGCCAGCAGCTTGGGCCCCTTGGGCGGGGAGCTGTTTTTT; CDR3: CASSLGPLGGELFF
V: TRBV27; D: .; size: .; J: TRBJ2-2; DNA: TGTGCCAGCAGTGCAGGGTTAGAGGCCGGGGAGCTGTTTTTT; CDR3: CASSAGLEAGELFF
V: TRBV5-1; D: TRBD2; size: .; J: TRBJ2-3; DNA: TGCGCCAGCGCCGGGACTAGCGGGGTCCCCGGGGATACGCAGTATTTT; CDR3: CASAGTSGVPGDTQYF
V: TRBV10-3; D: .; size: few; J: TRBJ2-3; DNA: TGTGCCACCAGGGACCCTGGGTATACGCAGTATTTT; CDR3: CATRDPGYTQYF
V: TRBV7-8; D: .; size: .; J: TRBJ2-5; DNA: TGTGCCAGCAAGCTCCCCGGGCTAGCTGGGGAGACCCAGTACTTC; CDR3: CASKLPGLAGETQYF
V: TRBV9; D: .; size: .; J: TRBJ2-5; DNA: TGTGCCAGCAGCCTCCGGGTGGAAGAGACCCAGTACTTC; CDR3: CASSLRVEETQYF
V: TRBV9; D: .; size: once; J: TRBJ2-6; DNA: TGTGCCAGTTGTTTTGCCCCTGGGGCCAACGTCCTGACTTTC; CDR3: CASCFAPGANVLTF
V: TRBV5-6; D: .; size: .; J: TRBJ2-7; DNA: TGTGCCAGCAGCTTGGTGGGCTTCTCCTACGAGCAGTACTTC; CDR3: CASSLVGFSYEQYF
V: TRBV18; D: .; size: .; J: TRBJ2-2; DNA: TGTGCCAGCTCACCACAAAAGGGTCCCACCGGGGAGCTGTTTTTT; CDR3: CASSPQKGPTGELFF
V: TRBV18; D: TRBD2; size: .; J: TRBJ2-1; DNA: TGTGCCAGCTCACCACCTAGCGGGGGGGCATATTCGGCGAATGAGCAGTTCTTC; CDR3: CASSPPSGGAYSANEQFF
V: TRBV15; D: TRBD2; size: .; J: TRBJ2-7; DNA: TGTGCCACCAGCAGACCTAGCGGGGGGGCCGCATACGAGCAGTACTTC; CDR3: CATSRPSGGAAYEQYF
V: TRBV4-3; D: .; size: .; J: TRBJ2-7; DNA: TGCGCCAGCAGCCAAGACCGTAGAGGGGTCGAGCAGTACTTC; CDR3: CASSQDRRGVEQYF
V: TRBV7-2; D: .; size: .; J: TRBJ1-2; DNA: TGTGCCAGCAGCGGCACCGGGACGGGGGGCGATGGCTACACCTTC; CDR3: CASSGTGTGGDGYTF
V: TRBV7-2; D: TRBD1; size: .; J: TRBJ2-7; DNA: TGTGCCAGCAGCCCGGGACAGGGGGACGAGCAGTACTTC; CDR3: CASSPGQGDEQYF
V: TRBV14; D: .; size: .; J: TRBJ2-7; DNA: TGTGCCAGCAGCCAATGGGGTGGCGAGCAGTACTTC; CDR3: CASSQWGGEQYF
V: TRBV21-1; D: .; size: few; J: TRBJ2-1; DNA: TGTGCCAGCAGCCAAGGACTAGCGGGAGTGGGTAATGAGCAGTTCTTC; CDR3: CASSQGLAGVGNEQFF
V: TRBV6-6; D: TRBD1; size: .; J: TRBJ1-1; DNA: TGTGCCAGCAGTTACTCGACAGGGGGCGGCACTGAAGCTTTCTTT; CDR3: CASSYSTGGGTEAFF
V: TRBV28; D: .; size: .; J: TRBJ1-2; DNA: TGTGCCAGCAGTCTGGACGGCCTCTATGGCTACACCTTC; CDR3: CASSLDGLYGYTF
V: TRBV2; D: .; size: .; J: TRBJ2-7; DNA: TGTGCCAGCAGTGAGGAACCCCCGACAGGCTACGAGCAGTACTTC; CDR3: CASSEEPPTGYEQYF
V: TRBV5-4; D: .; size: .; J: TRBJ2-5; DNA: TGTGCCAGCAGCTTGGACGGGGGCCCCCAAGAGACCCAGTACTTC; CDR3: CASSLDGGPQETQYF
V: TRBV28; D: TRBD1; size: few; J: TRBJ1-2; DNA: TGTGCCAGCAGCCCGACAGGGCCCTATGGCTACACCTTC; CDR3: CASSPTGPYGYTF